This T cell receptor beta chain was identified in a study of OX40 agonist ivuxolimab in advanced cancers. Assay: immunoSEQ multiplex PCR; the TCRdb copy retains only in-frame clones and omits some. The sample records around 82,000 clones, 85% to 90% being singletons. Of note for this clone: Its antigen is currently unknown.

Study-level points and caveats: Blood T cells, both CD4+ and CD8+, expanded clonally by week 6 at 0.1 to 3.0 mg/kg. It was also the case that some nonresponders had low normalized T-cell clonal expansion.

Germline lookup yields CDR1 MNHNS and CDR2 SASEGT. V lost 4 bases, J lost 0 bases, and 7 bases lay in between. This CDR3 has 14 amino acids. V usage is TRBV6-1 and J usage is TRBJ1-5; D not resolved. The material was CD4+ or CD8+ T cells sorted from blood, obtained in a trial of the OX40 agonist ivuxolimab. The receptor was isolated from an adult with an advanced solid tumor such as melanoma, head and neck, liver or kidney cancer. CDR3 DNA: TGTGCCAGCAGTGTGAAGGCTAGCAATCAGCCCCAGCATTTT. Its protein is CASSVKASNQPQHF.